The source of this T cell receptor beta chain is a study of control samples from healthy donors and cancer patients. Measured with immunoSEQ multiplex PCR; TCRdb has only the in-frame clones, and not every one. The sample contains about 60,000 clones, approximately 85% of which appear only once. With V trimmed by 0 bases and J by 2 bases, 1 base remained unmatched. The CDR3 contains 14 residues. Germline V CDR1 and CDR2: SGHKS, YYEKEE (reference sequence). The sample taken for sequencing was blood. The chain is built from TRBV5-5 and TRBJ2-5, with 7 bases aligning to TRBD1. This TCR derives from a man aged 35 to 55 in good health. The CDR3 region is CASSLGRGQETQYF. CDR3 DNA sequence: TGTGCCAGCAGCTTGGGCAGGGGGCAAGAGACCCAGTACTTC. Full variable domain (rest looked up from reference TRBV5-5 and TRBJ2-5): DAGVTQSPTHLIKTRGQQVTLRCSPISGHKSVSWYQQVLGQGPQFIFQYYEKEERGRGNFPDRFSARQFPNYSSELNVNALLLGDSALYLCASSLGRGQETQYFGPGTRLLVL.